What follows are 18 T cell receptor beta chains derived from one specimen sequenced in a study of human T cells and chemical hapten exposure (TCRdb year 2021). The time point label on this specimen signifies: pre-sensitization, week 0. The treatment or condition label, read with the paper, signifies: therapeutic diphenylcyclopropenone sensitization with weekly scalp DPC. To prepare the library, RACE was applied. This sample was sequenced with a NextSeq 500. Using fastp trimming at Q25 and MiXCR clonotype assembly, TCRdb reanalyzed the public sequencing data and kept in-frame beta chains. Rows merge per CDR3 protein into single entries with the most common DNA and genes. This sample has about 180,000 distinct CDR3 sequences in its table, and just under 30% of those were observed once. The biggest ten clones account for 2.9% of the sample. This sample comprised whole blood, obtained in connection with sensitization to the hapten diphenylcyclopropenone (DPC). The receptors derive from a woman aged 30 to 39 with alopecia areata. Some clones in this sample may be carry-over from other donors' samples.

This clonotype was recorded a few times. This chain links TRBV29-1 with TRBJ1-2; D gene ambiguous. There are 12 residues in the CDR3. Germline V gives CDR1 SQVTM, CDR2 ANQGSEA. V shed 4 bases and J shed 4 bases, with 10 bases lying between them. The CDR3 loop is CSVVGQAYGYTF. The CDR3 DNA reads TGCAGCGTTGTGGGTCAGGCCTATGGCTACACCTTC. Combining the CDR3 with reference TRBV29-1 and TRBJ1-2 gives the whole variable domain SAVISQKPSRDICQRGTSLTIQCQVDSQVTMMFWYRQQPGQSLTLIATANQGSEATYESGFVIDKFPISRPNLTFSTLTVSNMSPEDSSIYLCSVVGQAYGYTFGSGTRLTVV.

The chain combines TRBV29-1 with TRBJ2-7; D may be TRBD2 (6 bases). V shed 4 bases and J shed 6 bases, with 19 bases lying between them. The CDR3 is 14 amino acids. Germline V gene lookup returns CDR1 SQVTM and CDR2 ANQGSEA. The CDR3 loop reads CSVGRDIAVSEQYF. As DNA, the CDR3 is TGCAGCGTTGGCAGGGATATAGCGGTCTCCGAGCAGTACTTC.

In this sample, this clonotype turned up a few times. Here the CDR3 reads CAISGTVSGNTIYF. Written as DNA, the CDR3 is TGTGCCATCAGTGGGACAGTGTCTGGAAACACCATATATTTT. The chain has TRBV10-3 and TRBJ1-3; maybe TRBD1 (6 bases). The germline gives CDR1 ENHRY, CDR2 SYGVKD. CDR3 length: 14 amino acids. V lost 4 bases and J lost 1, with 8 bases in between.

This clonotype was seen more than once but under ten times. The CDR3 region has the DNA TGTGCCAGCAGTTTCTCGTTCCGACAGAGCTATGGCTACACCTTC. Protein product: CASSFSFRQSYGYTF. V gene TRBV28 combines with J gene TRBJ1-2, with TRBD1 as a possible D gene (5 bases). Germline CDR1 and CDR2: MDHEN and SYDVKM. The germline V and J ends were trimmed by 3 bases and 4 bases, with 15 bases remaining between them. The CDR3 has 15 amino acids.

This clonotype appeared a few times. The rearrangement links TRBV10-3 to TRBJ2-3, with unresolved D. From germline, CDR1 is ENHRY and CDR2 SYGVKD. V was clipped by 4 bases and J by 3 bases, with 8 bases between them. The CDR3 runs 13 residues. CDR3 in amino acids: CAISGGNTDTQYF. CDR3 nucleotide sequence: TGTGCCATCAGTGGTGGGAATACAGATACGCAGTATTTT.

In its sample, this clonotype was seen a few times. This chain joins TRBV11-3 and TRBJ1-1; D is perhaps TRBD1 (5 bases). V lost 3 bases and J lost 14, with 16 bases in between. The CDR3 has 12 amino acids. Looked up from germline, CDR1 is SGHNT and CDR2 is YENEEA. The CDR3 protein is CASSLAGASGFF. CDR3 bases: TGTGCCAGCAGCTTGGCAGGTGCCTCAGGGTTCTTT.

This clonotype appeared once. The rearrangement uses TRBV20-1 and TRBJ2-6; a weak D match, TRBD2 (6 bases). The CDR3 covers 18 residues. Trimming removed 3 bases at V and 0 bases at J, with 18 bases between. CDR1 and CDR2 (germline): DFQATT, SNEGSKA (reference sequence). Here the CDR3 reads CSARPVLGGNSGANVLTF. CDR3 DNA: TGCAGTGCTAGGCCGGTACTCGGGGGAAACTCTGGGGCCAACGTCCTGACTTTC.

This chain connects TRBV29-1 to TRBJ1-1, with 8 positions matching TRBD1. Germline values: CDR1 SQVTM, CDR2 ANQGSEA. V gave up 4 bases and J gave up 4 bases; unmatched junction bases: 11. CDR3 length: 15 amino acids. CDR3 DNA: TGCAGCGTTGCCCTGCCTCAGGGGGCCGGCACTGAAGCTTTCTTT. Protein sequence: CSVALPQGAGTEAFF.

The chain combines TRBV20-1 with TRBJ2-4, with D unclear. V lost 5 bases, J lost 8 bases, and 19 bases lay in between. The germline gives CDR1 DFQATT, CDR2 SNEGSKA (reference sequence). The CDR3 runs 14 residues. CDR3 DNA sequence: TGCAGTGCTCACCTGGACCCCCTCAAGTACATTCAGTACTTC. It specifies CSAHLDPLKYIQYF.

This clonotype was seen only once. CDR3 DNA sequence: TGTGCCAGCAGCCAAGTTTCACCCATACAAGAGACCCAGTACTTC. Its translation is CASSQVSPIQETQYF. This sequence joins TRBV4-2 and TRBJ2-5; no clear D gene. The V end lost 1 base, the J end lost 2 bases, and 11 bases lay between the germline ends. In germline, CDR1 is LGHNA, CDR2 YNFKEQ. The CDR3 has 15 amino acids.

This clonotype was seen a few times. The DNA for the CDR3 is TGTGCCTCCCAGGGGGCAGGCTATGGCTACACCTTC. This translates into CASQGAGYGYTF. V and J are TRBV7-2 and TRBJ1-2, with 8 bases matching TRBD1. CDR1 and CDR2 from the germline V gene are SGHTA and FQGNSA. The CDR3 contains 12 residues. V trimming: 11 bases; J trimming: 4 bases; junction bases outside the gene matches: 6.

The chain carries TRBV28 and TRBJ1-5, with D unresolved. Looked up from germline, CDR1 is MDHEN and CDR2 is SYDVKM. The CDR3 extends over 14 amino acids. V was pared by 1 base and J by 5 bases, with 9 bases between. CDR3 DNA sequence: TGTGCCAGCAGTTTATTGGGGTTAGATCAGCCCCAGCATTTT. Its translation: CASSLLGLDQPQHF.

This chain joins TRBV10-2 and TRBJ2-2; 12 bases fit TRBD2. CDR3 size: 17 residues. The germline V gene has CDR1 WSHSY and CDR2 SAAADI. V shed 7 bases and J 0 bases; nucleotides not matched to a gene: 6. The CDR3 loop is CASTGTSGLANTGELFF. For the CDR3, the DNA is TGCGCCAGCACAGGGACTAGCGGGCTAGCGAACACCGGGGAGCTGTTTTTT.

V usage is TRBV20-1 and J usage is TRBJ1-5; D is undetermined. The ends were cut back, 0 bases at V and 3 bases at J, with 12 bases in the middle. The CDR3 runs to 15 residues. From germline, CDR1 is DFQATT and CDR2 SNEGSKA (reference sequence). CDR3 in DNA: TGCAGTGCTAGAGATGTAGGGCTCCCCAATCAGCCCCAGCATTTT. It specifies CSARDVGLPNQPQHF.

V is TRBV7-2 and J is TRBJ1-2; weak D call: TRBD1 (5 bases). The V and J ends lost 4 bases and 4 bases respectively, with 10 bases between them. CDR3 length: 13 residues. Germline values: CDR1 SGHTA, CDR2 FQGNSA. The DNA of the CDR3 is TGTGCCAGCAGCTCAGACAGTCTCTATGGCTACACCTTC. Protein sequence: CASSSDSLYGYTF.

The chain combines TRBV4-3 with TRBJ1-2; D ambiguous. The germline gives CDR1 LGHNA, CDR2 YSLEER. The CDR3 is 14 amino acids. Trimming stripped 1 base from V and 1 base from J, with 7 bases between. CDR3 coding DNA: TGCGCCAGCAGCCAAGGACAAGTTAACTATGGCTACACCTTC. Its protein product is CASSQGQVNYGYTF.

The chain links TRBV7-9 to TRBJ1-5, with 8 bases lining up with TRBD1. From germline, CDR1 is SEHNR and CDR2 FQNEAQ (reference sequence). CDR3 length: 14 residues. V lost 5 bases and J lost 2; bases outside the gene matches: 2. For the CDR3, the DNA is TGTGCCAGCAGCCTACAGGGGGGCAATCAGCCCCAGCATTTT. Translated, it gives CASSLQGGNQPQHF.

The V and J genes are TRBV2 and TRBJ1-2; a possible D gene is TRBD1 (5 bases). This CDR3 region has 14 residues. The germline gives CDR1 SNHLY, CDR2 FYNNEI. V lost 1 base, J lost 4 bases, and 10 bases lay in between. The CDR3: CASSEVRVGYGYTF. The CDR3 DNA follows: TGTGCCAGCAGTGAAGTCAGGGTGGGCTATGGCTACACCTTC.